The T cell receptor beta chain under discussion was sequenced for a study of T cells in Graves' hyperthyroidism and ophthalmopathy. The CDR3 regions of TCR beta were amplified from RNA transcripts. The TCR CDR3 first-round RT-PCR relied on the HTBI primer set. TCRdb analysed the multiplex PCR reads with MiXCR anew, one entry per CDR3 protein. The profile covers fewer than 850,000 distinct CDR3 sequences, with 15% to 20% appearing a single time and 15% to 18% taken by the ten largest. Absence of ophthalmopathy progression within 18 months defined stable Graves' hyperthyroidism. Lactation, pregnancy, other autoimmune disease or uncontrolled infection excluded patients. Orbital computed tomography, thyroid ultrasound, serum thyroxine and TRAb, and clinical symptoms together informed the diagnoses. Using around 10 ml of fresh peripheral blood, PBMCs were prepared. The CDR3 totals 15 residues. Germline-derived CDR1 and CDR2 are SGHTS and YDEGEE. V shed 5 bases and J shed 2 bases, with 16 bases lying between them.

The receptor was isolated from a man aged 45-65 years with Graves' hyperthyroidism. Sequencing was performed on blood. This rearrangement joins TRBV5-8 to TRBJ2-5; TRBD2 is a possible D gene (6 bases). The CDR3 sequence is CASSSTGLLQETQYF. CDR3 DNA sequence: TGTGCCAGCAGTTCCACGGGACTGCTTCAAGAGACCCAGTACTTC.